This T cell receptor (beta chain) was found in a study of blood T cell repertoires in COVID-19. As for the study in general: Sample material is recorded as cDNA or gDNA derived from T cells, B-cell-depleted T cells, or PBMCs.

Clones were read by immunoSEQ multiplex PCR, and TCRdb kept only the in-frame ones, dropping some. Of fewer than 650,000 clones in the sample, 70% to 90% were seen once. The length of the CDR3 is 21 residues. J was trimmed by 1 base and V by 6 bases; bases with no gene match: 20. Germline V CDR1 and CDR2: MDHEN, SYDVKM. This clone showed up just once. The chain has TRBV28 and TRBJ2-1; the match to TRBD2 covers 11 bases. The sample comprised peripheral blood. The source of this sequence is a woman in her forties or fifties with COVID-19, enrolled during active disease. CDR3 nucleotides: TGTGCCAGCAGGACAACCAATGGGTCTAGCGGGGGGCCGACTTCCTACAATGAGCAGTTCTTC. Translated, it gives CASRTTNGSSGGPTSYNEQFF.